Included here is one TCR beta chain sequence, with context. Residents of 20 to 25 US areas, aged roughly 18 to 89 years, made up the participants. The V gene's germline CDR1 is MGHRA and CDR2 YSYEKL. Trimming cost V 1 base and J 3 bases, with 9 bases left between them. The CDR3 extends over 15 amino acids. The assay was immunoSEQ multiplex PCR, and TCRdb's table has in-frame clones only and misses some. The top ten hold 17% of the sample, which has 150,000 to 200,000 clones, 76% seen once. The data were taken from a study of blood T cell repertoires in COVID-19. The overall study: Sites in the United States, Italy and Spain provided acute and convalescent COVID-19 samples.

Sequencing was performed on PBMCs or T cells enriched from blood (not recorded which). V is TRBV4-1 and J is TRBJ1-4; the D gene is possibly TRBD1 (5 bases). The receptor was derived from a woman aged 50 to 65 with acute COVID-19. CDR3 region: CASSQVAGSNEKLFF. The DNA for the CDR3 is TGCGCCAGCAGCCAAGTTGCAGGGTCTAATGAAAAACTGTTTTTT.